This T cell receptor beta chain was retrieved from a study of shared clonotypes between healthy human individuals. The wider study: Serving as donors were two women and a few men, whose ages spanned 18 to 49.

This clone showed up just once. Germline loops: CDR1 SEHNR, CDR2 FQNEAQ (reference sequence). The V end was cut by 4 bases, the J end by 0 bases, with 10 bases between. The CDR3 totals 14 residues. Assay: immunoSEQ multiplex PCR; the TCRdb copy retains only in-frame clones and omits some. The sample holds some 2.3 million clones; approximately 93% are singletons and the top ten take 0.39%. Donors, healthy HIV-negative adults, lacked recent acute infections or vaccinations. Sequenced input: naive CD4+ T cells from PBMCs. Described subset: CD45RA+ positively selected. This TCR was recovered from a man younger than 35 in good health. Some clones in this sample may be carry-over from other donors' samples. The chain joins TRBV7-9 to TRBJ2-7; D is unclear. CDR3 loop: CASSWISSSYEQYF. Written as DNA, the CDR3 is TGTGCCAGCAGCTGGATCAGTAGCTCCTACGAGCAGTACTTC.